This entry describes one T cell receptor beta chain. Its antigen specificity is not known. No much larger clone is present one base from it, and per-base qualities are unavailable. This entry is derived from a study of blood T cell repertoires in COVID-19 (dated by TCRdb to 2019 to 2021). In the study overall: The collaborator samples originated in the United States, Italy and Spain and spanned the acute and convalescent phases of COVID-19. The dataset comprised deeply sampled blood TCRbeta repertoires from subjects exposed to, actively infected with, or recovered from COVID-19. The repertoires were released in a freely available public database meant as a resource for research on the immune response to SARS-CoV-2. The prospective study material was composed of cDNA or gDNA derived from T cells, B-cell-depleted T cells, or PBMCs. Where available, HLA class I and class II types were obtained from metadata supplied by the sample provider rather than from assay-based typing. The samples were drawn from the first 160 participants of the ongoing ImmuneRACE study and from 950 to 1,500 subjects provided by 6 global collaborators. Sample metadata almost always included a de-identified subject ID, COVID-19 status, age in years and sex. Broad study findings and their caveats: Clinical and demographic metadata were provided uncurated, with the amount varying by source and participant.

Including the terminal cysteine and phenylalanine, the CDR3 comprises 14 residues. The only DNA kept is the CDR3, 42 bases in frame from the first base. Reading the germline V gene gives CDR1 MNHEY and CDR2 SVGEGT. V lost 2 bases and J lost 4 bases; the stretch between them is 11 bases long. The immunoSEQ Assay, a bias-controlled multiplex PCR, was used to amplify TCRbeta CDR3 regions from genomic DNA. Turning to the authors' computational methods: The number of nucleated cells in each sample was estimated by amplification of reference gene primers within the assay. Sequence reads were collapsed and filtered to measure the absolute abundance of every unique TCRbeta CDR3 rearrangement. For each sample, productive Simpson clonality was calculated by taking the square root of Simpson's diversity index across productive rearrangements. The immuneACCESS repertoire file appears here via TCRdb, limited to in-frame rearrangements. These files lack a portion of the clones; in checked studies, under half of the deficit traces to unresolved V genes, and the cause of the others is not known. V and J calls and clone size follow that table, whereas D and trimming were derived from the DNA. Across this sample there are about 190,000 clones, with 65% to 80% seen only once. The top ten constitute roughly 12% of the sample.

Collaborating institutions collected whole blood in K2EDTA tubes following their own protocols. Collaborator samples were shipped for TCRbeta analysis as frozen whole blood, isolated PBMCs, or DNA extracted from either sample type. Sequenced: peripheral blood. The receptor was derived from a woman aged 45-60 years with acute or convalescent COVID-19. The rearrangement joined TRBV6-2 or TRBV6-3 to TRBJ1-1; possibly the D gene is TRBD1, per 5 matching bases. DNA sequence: TGTGCCAGCAGTTACGGGGCAGGGTCCACTGAAGCTTTCTTT. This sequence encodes CASSYGAGSTEAFF.